This paragraph reports one T cell receptor (beta chain). These data belong to a study of cytotoxic CD8 clonotypes in ibrutinib-treated CLL. As for the study in general: The authors obtained response samples at a median of around eleven months of treatment, range 6 to 36.

Profiled with immunoSEQ multiplex PCR; TCRdb holds only in-frame clones, not every one. This sample has approximately 140,000 clones, with around three quarters found just once. V was pared by 0 bases and J by 11 bases, with 23 bases between. Germline V gene lookup returns CDR1 LNHDA and CDR2 SQIVND (reference sequence). The CDR3 has 17 amino acids. The chain couples TRBV19 to TRBJ2-1; the D gene is possibly TRBD2 (6 bases). The sample was PBMCs, taken after 12 months of ibrutinib treatment. The clonotype comes from a human donor with chronic lymphocytic leukemia. The CDR3 spells CASSIDRPSTGLGKQFF. The CDR3 DNA follows: TGTGCCAGTAGTATAGATAGGCCCTCTACGGGACTCGGAAAGCAGTTCTTC.